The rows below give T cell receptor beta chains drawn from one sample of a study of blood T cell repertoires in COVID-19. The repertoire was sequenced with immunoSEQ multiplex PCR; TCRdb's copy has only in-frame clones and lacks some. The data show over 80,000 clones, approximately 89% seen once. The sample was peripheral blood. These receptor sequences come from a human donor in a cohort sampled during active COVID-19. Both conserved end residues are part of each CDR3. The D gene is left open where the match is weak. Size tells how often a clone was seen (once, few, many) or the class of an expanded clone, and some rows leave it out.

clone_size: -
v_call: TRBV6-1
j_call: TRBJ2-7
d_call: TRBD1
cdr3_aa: CASSEGGQGDYEQYF
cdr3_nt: TGTGCCAGCAGTGAAGGAGGTCAGGGGGACTACGAGCAGTACTTC

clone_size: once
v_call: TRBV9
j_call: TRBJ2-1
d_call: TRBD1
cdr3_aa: CASSKGQDPSYNEQFF
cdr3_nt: TGTGCCAGCAGCAAGGGACAGGACCCCTCCTACAATGAGCAGTTCTTC

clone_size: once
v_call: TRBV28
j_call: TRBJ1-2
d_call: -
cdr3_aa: CASSPPRGQIVGYTF
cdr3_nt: TGTGCCAGCAGCCCGCCTCGTGGACAGATCGTTGGCTACACCTTC

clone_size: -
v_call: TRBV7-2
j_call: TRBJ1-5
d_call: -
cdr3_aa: CASSLARGSNQPQHF
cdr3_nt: TGTGCCAGCAGCTTAGCAAGAGGTAGCAATCAGCCCCAGCATTTT

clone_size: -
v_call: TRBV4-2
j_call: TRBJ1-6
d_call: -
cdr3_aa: CASSQDFTPRAPLHF
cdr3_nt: TGTGCCAGCAGCCAAGATTTCACCCCCCGAGCACCCCTCCACTTT

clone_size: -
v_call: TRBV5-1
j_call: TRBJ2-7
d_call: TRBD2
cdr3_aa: CASSLETSGISYEQYF
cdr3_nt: TGCGCCAGCAGCTTGGAGACTAGCGGGATCTCCTACGAGCAGTACTTC

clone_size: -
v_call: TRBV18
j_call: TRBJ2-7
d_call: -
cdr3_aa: CASSPGGFDEQYF
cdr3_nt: TGTGCCAGCTCACCAGGAGGATTTGACGAGCAGTACTTC

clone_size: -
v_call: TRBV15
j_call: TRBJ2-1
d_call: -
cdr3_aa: CATSRDPGAYNEQFF
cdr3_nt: TGTGCCACCAGCAGAGATCCGGGAGCTTACAATGAGCAGTTCTTC

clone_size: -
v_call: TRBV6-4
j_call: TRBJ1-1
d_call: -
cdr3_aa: CASSLTGNTEAFF
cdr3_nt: TGTGCCAGCAGTTTAACCGGGAACACTGAAGCTTTCTTT

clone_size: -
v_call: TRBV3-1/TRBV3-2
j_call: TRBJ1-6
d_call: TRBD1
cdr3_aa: CASSQLHRGGSPLHF
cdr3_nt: TGTGCCAGCAGCCAACTCCACAGGGGCGGATCACCCCTCCACTTT

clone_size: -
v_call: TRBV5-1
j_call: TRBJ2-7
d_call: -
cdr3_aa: CASSLINEQYF
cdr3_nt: TGCGCCAGCAGCTTGATAAACGAGCAGTACTTC

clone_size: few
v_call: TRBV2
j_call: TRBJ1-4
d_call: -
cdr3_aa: CASTTLTNEKLFF
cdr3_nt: TGTGCCAGTACGACACTTACTAATGAAAAACTGTTTTTT

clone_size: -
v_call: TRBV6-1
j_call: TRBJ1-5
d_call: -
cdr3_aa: CASSELAINQPQHF
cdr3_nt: TGTGCCAGCAGTGAACTGGCCATAAATCAGCCCCAGCATTTT

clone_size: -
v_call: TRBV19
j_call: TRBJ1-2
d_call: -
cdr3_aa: CATSGGGVGYTF
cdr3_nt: TGTGCCACCTCTGGGGGGGGAGTTGGCTACACCTTC

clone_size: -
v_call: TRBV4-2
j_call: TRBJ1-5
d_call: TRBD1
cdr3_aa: CASSVRDRGHQPQHF
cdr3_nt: TGTGCCAGCAGTGTCCGGGACAGGGGGCATCAGCCCCAGCATTTT

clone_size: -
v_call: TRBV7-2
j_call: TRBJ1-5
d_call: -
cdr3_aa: CASSLSGASNQPQHF
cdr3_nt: TGTGCCAGCAGCTTATCTGGGGCCAGCAATCAGCCCCAGCATTTT

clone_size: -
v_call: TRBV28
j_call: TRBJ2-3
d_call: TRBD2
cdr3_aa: CASSLVLANSFLTDTQYF
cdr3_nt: TGTGCCAGCAGTTTGGTACTAGCGAACTCCTTCCTCACAGATACGCAGTATTTT

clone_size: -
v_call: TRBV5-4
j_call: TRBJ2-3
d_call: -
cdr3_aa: CASSLGMGFSTDTQYF
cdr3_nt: TGTGCCAGCAGCTTGGGTATGGGCTTTTCCACAGATACGCAGTATTTT

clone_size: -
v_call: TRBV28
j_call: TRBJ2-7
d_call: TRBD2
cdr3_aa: CASSLLAGDSYEQYF
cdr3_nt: TGTGCCAGCAGTTTACTAGCGGGAGATTCCTACGAGCAGTACTTC